Listed below are T cell receptor beta chains from one sample, sequenced in a study of cytotoxic CD8 clonotypes in ibrutinib-treated CLL. Clones were sequenced by immunoSEQ multiplex PCR, and TCRdb holds only the in-frame ones, with some missing. The repertoire holds more than 85,000 clones, 75% to 80% seen once, with around 24% in the top ten. The sample was PBMCs, taken after 24 months of ibrutinib treatment. The receptors come from a human donor with chronic lymphocytic leukemia. CDR3s include the opening cysteine and the closing phenylalanine or tryptophan. D genes are given only for firm matches. Not every row has a clone size; where given, it reads once, few, many or a size class.

V	D	size	J	DNA	CDR3
TRBV14	-	-	TRBJ2-3	TGTGCCAGCAGCCAAGTCGGGCAGCCTATTTCCTTCACAGATACGCAGTATTTT	CASSQVGQPISFTDTQYF
TRBV29-1	-	-	TRBJ2-3	TGCAGCGTTGAGAGCACAGATACGCAGTATTTT	CSVESTDTQYF
TRBV30	-	-	TRBJ2-7	TGTGCCTGGAGTGTTTTCGGGGTGAGGCCCTACGAGCAGTACTTC	CAWSVFGVRPYEQYF
TRBV15	TRBD2	-	TRBJ2-2	TGTGCCACCAGGAGCGGGAGGTTAGCCGGGGAGCTGTTTTTT	CATRSGRLAGELFF
TRBV6-7	-	few	TRBJ2-2	TGTGCCAGCAGTTATCCTTCCGGGGAGCTGTTTTTT	CASSYPSGELFF
TRBV6-1	TRBD1	-	TRBJ2-5	TGTGCCAGCAGTGAATTCGGGACAGGGAAAGAGACCCAGTACTTC	CASSEFGTGKETQYF
TRBV9	-	-	TRBJ1-1	TGTGCCAGCAGCGAAGTCCCGACGGACAGTCCCAAGATCTTCTTT	CASSEVPTDSPKIFF
TRBV5-4	-	-	TRBJ2-7	TGTGCCAGCAGCTTGGGGGTAGTTGGTAAGGGCAACTACGAGCAGTACTTC	CASSLGVVGKGNYEQYF
TRBV7-2	TRBD2	-	TRBJ2-7	TGTGCCAGCAGTTCGAGACTAGCGGGACGGAGGGAGCAGTACTTC	CASSSRLAGRREQYF
TRBV30	TRBD1	few	TRBJ1-1	TGTGCCTGGAGTCCGGGACAGGGTCCTGAAGCTTTCTTT	CAWSPGQGPEAFF
TRBV19	TRBD1	few	TRBJ2-3	TGTGCCAGTAGTGCTGGGACAGGAACTAGCACAGATACGCAGTATTTT	CASSAGTGTSTDTQYF
TRBV9	-	large	TRBJ2-3	TGTGCCAGCAGCGTAGGACACCTTAGCACAGATACGCAGTATTTT	CASSVGHLSTDTQYF
TRBV28	-	few	TRBJ1-6	TGTGCCAGCAGTTCCGTAGACAGGTATAATTCACCCCTCCACTTT	CASSSVDRYNSPLHF
TRBV29-1	TRBD1	-	TRBJ2-2	TGCAGCGCCCTATGGACAGGGGTGACCGGGGAGCTGTTTTTT	CSALWTGVTGELFF
TRBV28	-	-	TRBJ2-1	TGTGCCAGCAGCCCCCTCACGACTTGGGTGGAGTACAATGAGCAGTTCTTC	CASSPLTTWVEYNEQFF
TRBV30	-	-	TRBJ2-7	TGTGCCTGGAGTGACAGGGTCTACGAGCAGTACTTC	CAWSDRVYEQYF
TRBV27	-	-	TRBJ1-5	TGTGCCAGCAGTTTATACCCGGGGGATTATCAGCCCCAGCATTTT	CASSLYPGDYQPQHF
TRBV5-4	TRBD2	-	TRBJ2-7	TGTGCCAGCAGCTTCATTGCGGGAGGGCCTAACGAGCAGTACTTC	CASSFIAGGPNEQYF
TRBV5-1	TRBD1	-	TRBJ2-3	TGCGCCAGCAGCTTAGGACAGGGGCCAGATACGCAGTATTTT	CASSLGQGPDTQYF
TRBV2	-	-	TRBJ1-5	TGTGCCAGCAGCCCTACAGGAAACAATCAGCCCCAGCATTTT	CASSPTGNNQPQHF
TRBV27	TRBD1	-	TRBJ2-7	TGTGCCAGCGGGGACAGGGGATCGACCGAGCAGTACTTC	CASGDRGSTEQYF
TRBV7-2	-	few	TRBJ2-1	TGTGCCAGCAAGGGGCAGGGCTACAATGAGCAGTTCTTC	CASKGQGYNEQFF
TRBV5-6	TRBD2	-	TRBJ2-3	TGTGCCAGCAGCTCGACGGGACTAGCGGGAAAAGATACGCAGTATTTT	CASSSTGLAGKDTQYF
TRBV5-1	TRBD2	-	TRBJ2-3	TGCGCCAGCAGCTTGAGGGAAGCGGGGCCTACTAGCACAGATACGCAGTATTTT	CASSLREAGPTSTDTQYF
TRBV19	TRBD1	-	TRBJ2-6	TGTGCCAGTACGACAGGGGATTTCGGGGCCAACGTCCTGACTTTC	CASTTGDFGANVLTF
TRBV14	-	-	TRBJ2-7	TGTGCCAGCAGCCATAGTTTGAAGGGCTACGAGCAGTACTTC	CASSHSLKGYEQYF
TRBV2	-	-	TRBJ1-6	TGTGCCAGCAGCCGGGGGACACCTAATCATTCACCCCTCCACTTT	CASSRGTPNHSPLHF
TRBV5-1	-	-	TRBJ1-1	TGCGCCAGCAGTCGTGAGCCCAACACTGAAGCTTTCTTT	CASSREPNTEAFF
TRBV9	-	few	TRBJ1-2	TGTGCCAGCAGCGTTTCATCCTCCAGCTGGTATGGCTACACCTTC	CASSVSSSSWYGYTF
TRBV7-3	-	-	TRBJ1-1	TGTGCCAGCAGCTCTCAGGGGACGAACACTGAAGCTTTCTTT	CASSSQGTNTEAFF
TRBV19	TRBD1	-	TRBJ1-1	TGTGCCAGTATCTGGGCTTCTTCAGGGGGCGCTTTTTCGTATCGGAACACTGAAGCTTTCTTT	CASIWASSGGAFSYRNTEAFF
TRBV12-5	-	-	TRBJ1-5	TGTGCTAGTGGTTTGGGAAGACAGGTAACTCAGCCCCAGCATTTT	CASGLGRQVTQPQHF
TRBV18	TRBD2	-	TRBJ2-2	TGTGCCAGCTCACCACCGGTGTGGCGGGAGAGGGTCCGGGAGCTGTTTTTT	CASSPPVWRERVRELFF
TRBV7-7	-	-	TRBJ2-3	TGTGCTAGCAGCTTAGTTGTGGCAGATACGCAGTATTTT	CASSLVVADTQYF
TRBV5-5	TRBD1	-	TRBJ2-7	TGTGCCAGCAGCTACGGACAGGGGGGCTACGAGCAGTACTTC	CASSYGQGGYEQYF